This T cell receptor (beta chain) was retrieved from a study of cytomegalovirus exposure and HLA in healthy donors. This CDR3 is built from 14 residues. Trimming cost V 4 bases and J 10 bases; bases outside gene matches: 7. Per the germline V gene, CDR1 is SGHVS and CDR2 is FQNEAQ. The PCR had 60 Vbeta and 13 Jbeta primers. Produced via immunoSEQ multiplex PCR; TCRdb's table is partial and in-frame only. The sample yields under 110,000 clones, 60% to 75% seen once. Source material: PBMCs. This receptor was taken from a middle-aged man in good health and CMV-seronegative. The V and J genes are TRBV7-8 and TRBJ1-6, with TRBD1 matching 7 bases. In DNA form, the CDR3 reads TGTGCCAGCAGCTCCCGGGACAGAGGGTCACCCCTCCACTTT. Protein sequence: CASSSRDRGSPLHF.